The 20 T cell receptor beta chains below were found in one sample sequenced in a study of blood T cell repertoires in COVID-19. Clones were sequenced by immunoSEQ multiplex PCR, and TCRdb holds only the in-frame ones, with some missing. The profile shows a few hundred thousand clones, roughly 90% of them singletons. Material for sequencing was PBMCs or T cells enriched from blood (not recorded which). Every receptor here comes from a woman aged 45-60 years who had recovered from COVID-19.

V and J are TRBV30 and TRBJ2-2, with a weak D call TRBD2 (5 bases). The CDR3 extends over 15 amino acids. Germline V CDR1 and CDR2: GTSNPN, SVGIG (reference sequence). V was pared by 2 bases and J by 5 bases, with 15 bases between. The CDR3 sequence is CAWSQSSRETGELFF. CDR3 bases: TGTGCCTGGAGTCAATCCTCGAGGGAGACCGGGGAGCTGTTTTTT.

This chain connects TRBV18 to TRBJ2-3; D gene unclear. Germline-derived CDR1 and CDR2 are KGHSH and LQKENI. The CDR3 runs to 12 residues. Trimming stripped 3 bases from V and 4 bases from J, with 5 bases between. In DNA form, the CDR3 reads TGTGCCAGCTCACCTCCAGCAGATACGCAGTATTTT. The encoded protein is CASSPPADTQYF.

The chain combines TRBV19 with TRBJ1-1, with a tentative D call TRBD1 (6 bases). Germline CDR1 is LNHDA and CDR2 is SQIVND (reference sequence). This CDR3 has 12 residues. Trimming cost V 6 bases and J 6 bases, with 11 bases left between them. Here the CDR3 DNA reads TGTGCCAGTAGGATACAGGGCTCTGAAGCTTTCTTT. The encoded protein is CASRIQGSEAFF. Full variable domain (missing parts from reference TRBV19 and TRBJ1-1): DGGITQSPKYLFRKEGQNVTLSCEQNLNHDAMYWYRQDPGQGLRLIYYSQIVNDFQKGDIAEGYSVSREKKESFPLTVTSAQKNPTAFYLCASRIQGSEAFFGQGTRLTVV.

The chain combines TRBV15 with TRBJ2-7; D not resolved. CDR1 and CDR2 (germline): LNHNV, YYDKDF (reference sequence). There are 16 residues in the CDR3. The V end was cut by 0 bases, the J end by 0 bases, with 12 bases between. This CDR3 is CATSRDRVVGSYEQYF. DNA of the CDR3: TGTGCCACCAGCAGAGATCGGGTCGTTGGCTCCTACGAGCAGTACTTC.

This clone has a handful of counts. V is TRBV2 and J is TRBJ1-2, with TRBD1 as a possible D gene (5 bases). V gave up 1 base and J gave up 3 bases, with 6 bases separating them. Germline V CDR1 and CDR2: SNHLY, FYNNEI. CDR3 size: 13 residues. CDR3 DNA: TGTGCCAGCAGTGAAGGCAGGGACTATGGCTACACCTTC. Translating it yields CASSEGRDYGYTF. The full variable domain, with the rest looked up from reference TRBV2 and TRBJ1-2, is EPEVTQTPSHQVTQMGQEVILRCVPISNHLYFYWYRQILGQKVEFLVSFYNNEISEKSEIFDDQFSVERPDGSNFTLKIRSTKLEDSAMYFCASSEGRDYGYTFGSGTRLTVV.

The rearrangement joins TRBV28 to TRBJ2-7; D possibly corresponds to TRBD1 (6 bases). From germline, CDR1 is MDHEN and CDR2 SYDVKM. The CDR3 is 14 amino acids. V was clipped by 2 bases and J by 2 bases, with 10 bases between them. Written as DNA, the CDR3 is TGTGCCAGCAGTTTAGAACAGGGTCCCTACGAGCAGTACTTC. It encodes CASSLEQGPYEQYF.

The CDR3 is CASRRGTGSYGYTF. The CDR3 DNA follows: TGTGCCAGTAGGCGAGGGACAGGCTCATATGGCTACACCTTC. The rearrangement uses TRBV19 and TRBJ1-2, with TRBD1 matching over 8 bases. CDR1 and CDR2 (germline): LNHDA, SQIVND (reference sequence). This CDR3 comprises 14 residues. Trimming cost V 6 bases and J 5 bases; bases outside gene matches: 8.

The chain joins TRBV7-2 to TRBJ2-7, with 8 bases matching TRBD2. Germline CDR1 is SGHTA and CDR2 is FQGNSA. The J segment lost 4 bases and the V segment lost 4 bases, leaving 9 bases of the junction unmatched. This CDR3 is 15 amino acids long. The DNA for the CDR3 is TGTGCCAGCAGCTCTTCCGGGACTAGAGGTTACGAGCAGTACTTC. This sequence encodes CASSSSGTRGYEQYF.

The chain carries TRBV7-2 and TRBJ2-4, with 7 positions matching TRBD2. Unmatched junction bases numbered 8, after V lost 6 bases and J lost 6 bases. The germline CDR1 and CDR2 sequences are SGHTA and FQGNSA. This CDR3 comprises 14 residues. The CDR3 protein is CASRAGTTVNIQYF. The CDR3 DNA follows: TGTGCCAGCAGAGCCGGGACTACTGTAAACATTCAGTACTTC.

This chain connects TRBV6-5 to TRBJ2-3; D ambiguous. The V gene lost 8 bases and the J gene lost 3 bases, with 12 bases spanning the gap. CDR1 MNHEY and CDR2 SVGAGI come from the germline V gene. The CDR3 runs 13 residues. CDR3 DNA sequence: TGTGCCAGCCACGGTACGACTACAGATACGCAGTATTTT. Protein sequence: CASHGTTTDTQYF.

This rearrangement joins TRBV11-1 to TRBJ2-7; unclear D gene. The CDR3 is 12 amino acids. Trimming took 5 bases from V and 6 from J, leaving 11 bases between them. Germline V gives CDR1 SGHAT, CDR2 FQDESV (reference sequence). CDR3 coding DNA: TGTGCCAGCAGCCCCCATGGCGGCGAGCAGTACTTC. It is translated as CASSPHGGEQYF.

The chain uses TRBV7-2 and TRBJ2-4; TRBD1 is a possible D gene (6 bases). The CDR3 is 13 amino acids. V gave up 5 bases and J gave up 11 bases, with 16 bases separating them. CDR1 and CDR2 from the germline V gene are SGHTA and FQGNSA. In nucleotides, the CDR3 is TGTGCCAGCAGCGTCGCAGGGGTTGGGTTTCAGTACTTC. It is translated as CASSVAGVGFQYF.

V is TRBV30 and J is TRBJ1-1; D is perhaps TRBD1 (5 bases). V lost 2 bases to trimming and J lost 1 base, with 11 bases between them. The CDR3 contains 14 residues. The germline V gene encodes CDR1 GTSNPN and CDR2 SVGIG (reference sequence). As DNA, the CDR3 is TGTGCCTGGAGTACAGCTACAGGGAACACTGAAGCTTTCTTT. It specifies CAWSTATGNTEAFF.

This clone was seen a single time. The CDR3: CASSAGQGKAFF. The CDR3, as DNA: TGTGCCAGCAGCGCGGGACAGGGAAAAGCTTTCTTT. The chain employs TRBV28 and TRBJ1-1, with 9 bases matching TRBD1. V dropped 6 bases and J dropped 9; count of bases not matched to a gene: 5. The CDR3 sequence is 12 residues long. Per the germline V gene, CDR1 is MDHEN and CDR2 is SYDVKM.

This rearrangement joins TRBV30 to TRBJ1-3, with D unclear. V was shortened by 2 bases and J by 6 bases, with 8 bases between the two germline ends. Germline CDR1 reads GTSNPN; CDR2 reads SVGIG (reference sequence). The CDR3 contains 12 residues. Here the CDR3 reads CAWSFPSNTIYF. Here the CDR3 DNA reads TGTGCCTGGAGTTTCCCCTCAAACACCATATATTTT.

This chain joins TRBV24-1 and TRBJ2-7, with 8 bases fitting TRBD1. Germline CDR1 KGHDR, CDR2 SFDVKD. The CDR3 is 13 amino acids. J was trimmed by 5 bases and V by 4 bases; bases with no gene match: 3. For the CDR3, the DNA is TGTGCCACCAGTGACCCGGACAGGGACGAGCAGTACTTC. This encodes CATSDPDRDEQYF.

This sequence joins TRBV28 and TRBJ1-5, with no clear D. Germline CDR1 reads MDHEN; CDR2 reads SYDVKM. V lost 6 bases and J lost 10, with 22 bases in between. The CDR3 extends over 15 amino acids. The CDR3 DNA sequence: TGTGCCAGCAGGTCCCACGGAGAGGGAATCACTCCCCAGCATTTT. It translates to CASRSHGEGITPQHF. Full variable domain (rest looked up from reference TRBV28 and TRBJ1-5): DVKVTQSSRYLVKRTGEKVFLECVQDMDHENMFWYRQDPGLGLRLIYFSYDVKMKEKGDIPEGYSVSREKKERFSLILESASTNQTSMYLCASRSHGEGITPQHFGDGTRLSIL.

The V and J genes are TRBV19 and TRBJ2-3, with D unclear. Germline V gene sequence: CDR1 LNHDA, CDR2 SQIVND (reference sequence). This CDR3 is 13 amino acids long. The ends were cut back, 5 bases at V and 2 bases at J, with 8 bases in the middle. The CDR3, as DNA: TGTGCCAGTAGTGGCACAGACACAGATACGCAGTATTTT. This encodes CASSGTDTDTQYF.

The J gene is TRBJ2-7, the V gene TRBV27; 8 bases align to TRBD2. Unmatched junction bases numbered 19, after V lost 0 bases and J lost 12 bases. The CDR3 has 17 amino acids. Germline CDR1 MNHEY, CDR2 SMNVEV (reference sequence). CDR3 loop: CASSLSTDLAGTSVMYF. The CDR3 DNA reads TGTGCCAGCAGTTTATCGACCGACCTAGCGGGTACTTCCGTGATGTACTTC.

This clone was observed a single time. The rearrangement joins TRBV14 to TRBJ2-2; 13 bases agree with TRBD2. Trimming removed 5 bases from V and 2 bases from J; junction bases left unmatched: 8. CDR3 length: 18 amino acids. The V gene's germline CDR1 is SGHDN and CDR2 FVKESK. CDR3 in amino acids: CASSEGLAGTYNTGELFF. CDR3 bases: TGTGCCAGCAGCGAGGGACTAGCGGGGACATATAACACCGGGGAGCTGTTTTTT. The full variable domain, with the rest looked up from reference TRBV14 and TRBJ2-2, is EAGVTQFPSHSVIEKGQTVTLRCDPISGHDNLYWYRRVMGKEIKFLLHFVKESKQDESGMPNNRFLAERTGGTYSTLKVQPAELEDSGVYFCASSEGLAGTYNTGELFFGEGSRLTVL.